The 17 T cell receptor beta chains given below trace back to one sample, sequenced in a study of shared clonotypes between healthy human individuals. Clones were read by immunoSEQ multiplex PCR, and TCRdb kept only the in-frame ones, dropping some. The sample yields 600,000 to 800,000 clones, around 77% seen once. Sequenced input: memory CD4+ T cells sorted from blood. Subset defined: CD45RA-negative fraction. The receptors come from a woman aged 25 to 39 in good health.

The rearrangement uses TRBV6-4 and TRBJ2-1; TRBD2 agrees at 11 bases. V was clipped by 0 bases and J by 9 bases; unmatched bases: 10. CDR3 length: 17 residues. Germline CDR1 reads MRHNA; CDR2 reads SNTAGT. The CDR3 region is CASSDSLGLAGGVEQFF. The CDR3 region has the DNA TGTGCCAGCAGTGACTCTTTGGGGCTAGCGGGAGGCGTTGAGCAGTTCTTC.

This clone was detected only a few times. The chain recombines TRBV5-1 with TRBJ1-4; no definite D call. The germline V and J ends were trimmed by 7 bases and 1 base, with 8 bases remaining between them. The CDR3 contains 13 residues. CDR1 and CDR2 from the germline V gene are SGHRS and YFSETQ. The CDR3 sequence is CASSPGTNEKLFF. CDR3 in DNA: TGCGCCAGCTCCCCGGGAACTAATGAAAAACTGTTTTTT.

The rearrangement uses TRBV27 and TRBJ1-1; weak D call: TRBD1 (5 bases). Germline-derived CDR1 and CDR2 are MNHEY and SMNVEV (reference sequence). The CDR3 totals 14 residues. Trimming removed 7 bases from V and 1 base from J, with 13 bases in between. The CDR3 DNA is TGTGCCAGCACAACAGGAAACTCGAACACTGAAGCTTTCTTT. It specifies CASTTGNSNTEAFF.

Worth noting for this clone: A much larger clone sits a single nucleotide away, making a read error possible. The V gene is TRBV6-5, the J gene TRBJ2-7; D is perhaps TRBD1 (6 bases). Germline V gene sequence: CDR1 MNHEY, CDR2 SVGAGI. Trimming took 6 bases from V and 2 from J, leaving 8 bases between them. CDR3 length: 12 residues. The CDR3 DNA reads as TGTGCCAGCAGAACAGGGCCCTACGAGCAGTACTTC. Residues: CASRTGPYEQYF.

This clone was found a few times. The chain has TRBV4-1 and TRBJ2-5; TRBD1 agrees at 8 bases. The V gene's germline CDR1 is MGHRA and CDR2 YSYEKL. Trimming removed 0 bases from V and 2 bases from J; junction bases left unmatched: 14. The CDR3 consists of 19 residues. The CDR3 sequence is CASSQDGPGGQGAQETQYF. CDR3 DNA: TGCGCCAGCAGCCAAGACGGTCCGGGTGGACAGGGAGCTCAAGAGACCCAGTACTTC.

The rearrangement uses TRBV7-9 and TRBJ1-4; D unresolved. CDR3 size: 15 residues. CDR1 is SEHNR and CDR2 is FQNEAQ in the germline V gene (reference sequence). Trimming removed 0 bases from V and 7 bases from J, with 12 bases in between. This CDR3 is CASSLAEADSEKLFF. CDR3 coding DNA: TGTGCCAGCAGCTTAGCGGAGGCAGATAGTGAAAAACTGTTTTTT.

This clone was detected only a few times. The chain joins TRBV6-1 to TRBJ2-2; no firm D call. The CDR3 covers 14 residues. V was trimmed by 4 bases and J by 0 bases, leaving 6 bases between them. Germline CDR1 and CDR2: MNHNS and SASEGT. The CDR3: CASSVVSNTGELFF. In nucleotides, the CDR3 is TGTGCCAGCAGTGTAGTATCGAACACCGGGGAGCTGTTTTTT.

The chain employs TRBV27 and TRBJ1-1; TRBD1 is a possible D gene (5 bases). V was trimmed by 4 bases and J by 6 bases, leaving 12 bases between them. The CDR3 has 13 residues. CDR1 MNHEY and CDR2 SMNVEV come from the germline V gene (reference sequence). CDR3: CASSSVGQSEAFF. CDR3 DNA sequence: TGTGCCAGCAGTTCCGTAGGACAATCTGAAGCTTTCTTT.

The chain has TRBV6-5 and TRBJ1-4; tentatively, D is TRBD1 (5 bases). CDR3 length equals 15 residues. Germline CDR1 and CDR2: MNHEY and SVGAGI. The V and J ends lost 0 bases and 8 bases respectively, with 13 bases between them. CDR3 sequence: CASSYSGHQEEKLFF. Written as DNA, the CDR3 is TGTGCCAGCAGTTACTCTGGACACCAGGAGGAAAAACTGTTTTTT.

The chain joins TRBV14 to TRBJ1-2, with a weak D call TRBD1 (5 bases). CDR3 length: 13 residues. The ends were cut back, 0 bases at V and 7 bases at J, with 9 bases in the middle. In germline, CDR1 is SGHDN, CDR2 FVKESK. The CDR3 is CASSQDYGTGYTF. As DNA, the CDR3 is TGTGCCAGCAGCCAAGATTACGGGACTGGCTACACCTTC.

The CDR3 bases are TGTGCCAGCAGCTCTGGACTAGCGGGAGGGACCGAGCAGTACTTC. It encodes CASSSGLAGGTEQYF. This chain joins TRBV11-3 and TRBJ2-7; 15 nucleotides line up with TRBD2. This CDR3 has 15 amino acids. J gave up 6 bases and V 4 bases, and 4 bases lay outside the gene matches. CDR1 is SGHNT, CDR2 YENEEA, per germline. Full variable domain (remainder filled in from reference TRBV11-3 and TRBJ2-7): EAGVVQSPRYKIIEKKQPVAFWCNPISGHNTLYWYLQNLGQGPELLIRYENEEAVDDSQLPKDRFSAERLKGVDSTLKIQPAELGDSAVYLCASSSGLAGGTEQYFGPGTRLTVT.

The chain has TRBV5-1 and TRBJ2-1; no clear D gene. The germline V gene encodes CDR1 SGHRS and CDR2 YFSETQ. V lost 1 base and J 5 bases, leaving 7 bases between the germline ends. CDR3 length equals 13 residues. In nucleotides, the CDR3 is TGCGCCAGCAGCTTGAGCCTCGACAATGAGCAGTTCTTC. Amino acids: CASSLSLDNEQFF.

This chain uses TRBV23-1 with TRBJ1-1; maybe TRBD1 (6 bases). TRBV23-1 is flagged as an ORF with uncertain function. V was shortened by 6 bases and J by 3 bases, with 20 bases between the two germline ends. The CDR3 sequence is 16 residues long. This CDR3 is CASSPAGGRGDTEAFF. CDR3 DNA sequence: TGCGCCAGCAGCCCAGCCGGGGGGCGCGGGGACACTGAAGCTTTCTTT.

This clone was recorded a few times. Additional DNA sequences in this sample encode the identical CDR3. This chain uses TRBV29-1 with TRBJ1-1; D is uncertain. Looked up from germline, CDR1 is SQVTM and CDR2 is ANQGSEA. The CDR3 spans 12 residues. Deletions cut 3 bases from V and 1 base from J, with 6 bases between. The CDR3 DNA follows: TGCAGCGTTGATCCCGGGAACACTGAAGCTTTCTTT. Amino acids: CSVDPGNTEAFF.

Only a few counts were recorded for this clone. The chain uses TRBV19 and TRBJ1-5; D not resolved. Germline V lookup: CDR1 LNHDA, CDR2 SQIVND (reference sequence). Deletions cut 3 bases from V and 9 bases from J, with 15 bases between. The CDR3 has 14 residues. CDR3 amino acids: CASSIQPDSWPQHF. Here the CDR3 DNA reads TGTGCCAGTAGTATTCAACCCGATTCGTGGCCCCAGCATTTT.

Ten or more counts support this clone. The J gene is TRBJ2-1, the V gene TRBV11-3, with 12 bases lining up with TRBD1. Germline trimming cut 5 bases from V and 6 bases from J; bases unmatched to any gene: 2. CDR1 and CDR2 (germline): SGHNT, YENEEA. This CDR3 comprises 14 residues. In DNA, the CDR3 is TGTGCCAGCAGCGGGACAGGGGGCCTCAATGAGCAGTTCTTC. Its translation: CASSGTGGLNEQFF. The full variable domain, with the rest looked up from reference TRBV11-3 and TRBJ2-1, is EAGVVQSPRYKIIEKKQPVAFWCNPISGHNTLYWYLQNLGQGPELLIRYENEEAVDDSQLPKDRFSAERLKGVDSTLKIQPAELGDSAVYLCASSGTGGLNEQFFGPGTRLTVL.

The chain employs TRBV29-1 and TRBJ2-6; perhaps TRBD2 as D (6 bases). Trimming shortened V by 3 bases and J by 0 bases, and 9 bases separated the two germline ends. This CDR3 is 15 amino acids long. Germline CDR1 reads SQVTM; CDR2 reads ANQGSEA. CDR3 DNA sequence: TGCAGCGTTGAGGAGGGAGGCTCTGGGGCCAACGTCCTGACTTTC. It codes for CSVEEGGSGANVLTF.